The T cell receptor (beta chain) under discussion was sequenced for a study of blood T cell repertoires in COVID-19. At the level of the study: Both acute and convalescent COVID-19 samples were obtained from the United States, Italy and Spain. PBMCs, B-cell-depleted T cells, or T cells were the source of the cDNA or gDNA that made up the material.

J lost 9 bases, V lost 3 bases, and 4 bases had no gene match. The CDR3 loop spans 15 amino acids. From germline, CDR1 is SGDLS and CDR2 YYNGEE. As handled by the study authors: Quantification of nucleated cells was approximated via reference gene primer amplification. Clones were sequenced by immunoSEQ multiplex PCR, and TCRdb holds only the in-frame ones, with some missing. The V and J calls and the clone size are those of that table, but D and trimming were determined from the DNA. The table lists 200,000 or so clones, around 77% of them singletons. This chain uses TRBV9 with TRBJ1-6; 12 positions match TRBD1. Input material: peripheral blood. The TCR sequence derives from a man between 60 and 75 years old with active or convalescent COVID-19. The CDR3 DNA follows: TGTGCCAGCAGCGCCGGGACAGGGGGCTTTTCACCCCTCCACTTT. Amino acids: CASSAGTGGFSPLHF.